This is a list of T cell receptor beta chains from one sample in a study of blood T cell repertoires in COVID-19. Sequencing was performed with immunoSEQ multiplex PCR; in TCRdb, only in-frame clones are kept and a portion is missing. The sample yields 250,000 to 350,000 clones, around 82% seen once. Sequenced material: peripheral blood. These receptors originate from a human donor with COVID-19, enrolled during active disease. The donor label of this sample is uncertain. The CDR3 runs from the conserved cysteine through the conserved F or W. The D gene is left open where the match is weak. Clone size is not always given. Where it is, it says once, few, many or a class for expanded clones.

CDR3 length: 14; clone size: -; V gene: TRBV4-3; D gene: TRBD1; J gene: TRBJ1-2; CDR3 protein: CASSQDQGVAGYTF; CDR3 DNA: TGCGCCAGCAGCCAAGACCAGGGGGTCGCTGGCTACACCTTC
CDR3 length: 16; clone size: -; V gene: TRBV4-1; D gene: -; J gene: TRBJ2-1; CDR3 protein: CASSQDPQARYNEQFF; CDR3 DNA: TGCGCCAGCAGCCAAGATCCGCAGGCCCGGTACAATGAGCAGTTCTTC
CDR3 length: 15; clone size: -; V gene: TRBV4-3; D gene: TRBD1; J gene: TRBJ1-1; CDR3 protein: CASSPGQGLNTEAFF; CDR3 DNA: TGCGCCAGCAGCCCGGGACAGGGTTTGAACACTGAAGCTTTCTTT
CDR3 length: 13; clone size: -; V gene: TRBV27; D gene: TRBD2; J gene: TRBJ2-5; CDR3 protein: CAIGGGRGETQYF; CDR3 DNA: TGTGCCATCGGAGGCGGGAGAGGAGAGACCCAGTACTTC
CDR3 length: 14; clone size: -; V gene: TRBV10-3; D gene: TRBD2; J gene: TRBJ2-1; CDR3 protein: CAISGAGGPNEQFF; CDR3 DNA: TGTGCCATCAGTGGAGCGGGAGGGCCCAATGAGCAGTTCTTC
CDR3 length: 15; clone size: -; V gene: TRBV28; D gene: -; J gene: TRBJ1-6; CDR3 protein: CATNLGHEYNSPLHF; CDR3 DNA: TGTGCCACCAACCTAGGACACGAATATAATTCACCCCTCCACTTT
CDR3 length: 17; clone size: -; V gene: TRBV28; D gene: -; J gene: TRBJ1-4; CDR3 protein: CASSLTITGTLNEKLFF; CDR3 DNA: TGTGCCAGCAGTTTAACCATCACAGGTACTCTTAATGAAAAACTGTTTTTT
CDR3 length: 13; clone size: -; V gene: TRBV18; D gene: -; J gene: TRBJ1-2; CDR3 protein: CASSPQDNYGYTF; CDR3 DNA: TGTGCCAGCTCACCCCAGGATAACTATGGCTACACCTTC
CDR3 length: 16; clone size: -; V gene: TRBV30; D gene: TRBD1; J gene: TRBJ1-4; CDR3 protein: CACTRARGETNEKLFF; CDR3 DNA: TGTGCCTGCACGAGGGCCAGGGGGGAAACTAATGAAAAACTGTTTTTT
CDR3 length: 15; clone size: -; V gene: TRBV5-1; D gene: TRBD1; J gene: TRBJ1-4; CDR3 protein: CASSLQGARNEKLFF; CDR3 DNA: TGCGCCAGCAGCTTGCAGGGGGCGCGTAATGAAAAACTGTTTTTT
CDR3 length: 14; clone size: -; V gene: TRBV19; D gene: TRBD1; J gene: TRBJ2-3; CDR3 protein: CASIPGQFPDTQYF; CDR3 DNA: TGTGCCAGTATTCCGGGACAGTTTCCAGATACGCAGTATTTT
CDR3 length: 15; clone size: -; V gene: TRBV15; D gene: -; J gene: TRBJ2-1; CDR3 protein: CATSRVQGYYNEQFF; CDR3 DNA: TGTGCCACCAGCAGAGTCCAGGGGTACTACAATGAGCAGTTCTTC
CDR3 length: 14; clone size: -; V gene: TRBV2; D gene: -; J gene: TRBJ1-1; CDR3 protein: CASSLQGLNTEAFF; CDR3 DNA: TGTGCCAGCAGTCTACAGGGATTGAACACTGAAGCTTTCTTT
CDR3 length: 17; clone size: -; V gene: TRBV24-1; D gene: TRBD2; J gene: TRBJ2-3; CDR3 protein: CATSDLVAGATTDTQYF; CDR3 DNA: TGTGCCACCAGTGACCTCGTAGCGGGAGCCACTACAGATACGCAGTATTTT
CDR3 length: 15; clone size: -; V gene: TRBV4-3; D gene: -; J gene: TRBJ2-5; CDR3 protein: CASSQDLLAQETQYF; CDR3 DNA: TGCGCCAGCAGCCAAGATCTTCTAGCCCAAGAGACCCAGTACTTC
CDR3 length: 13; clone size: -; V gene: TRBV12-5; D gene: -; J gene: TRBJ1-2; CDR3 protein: CASGFTGNYGYTF; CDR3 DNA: TGTGCTAGTGGTTTCACGGGAAACTATGGCTACACCTTC
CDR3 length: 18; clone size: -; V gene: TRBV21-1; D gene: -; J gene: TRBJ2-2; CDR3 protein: CASSTQSRQGLVGGELFF; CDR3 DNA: TGTGCCAGCAGCACCCAAAGTCGGCAGGGGTTAGTGGGCGGGGAGCTGTTTTTT
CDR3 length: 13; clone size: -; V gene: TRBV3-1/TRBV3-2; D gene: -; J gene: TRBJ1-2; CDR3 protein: CASSQGLQQGYTF; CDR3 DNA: TGTGCCAGCAGCCAAGGACTGCAGCAAGGCTACACCTTC
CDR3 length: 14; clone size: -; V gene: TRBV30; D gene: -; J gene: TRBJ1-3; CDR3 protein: CAWSVRQPGGTIYF; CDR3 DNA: TGTGCCTGGAGTGTAAGACAGCCCGGTGGCACCATATATTTT
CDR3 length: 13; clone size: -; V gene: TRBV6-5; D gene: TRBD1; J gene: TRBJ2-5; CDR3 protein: CASSLQGAETQYF; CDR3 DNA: TGTGCCAGCAGCCTACAGGGGGCAGAGACCCAGTACTTC
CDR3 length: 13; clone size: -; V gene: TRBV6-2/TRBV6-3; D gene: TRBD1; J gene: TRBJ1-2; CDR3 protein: CASSYSRRDRGSF; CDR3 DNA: TGTGCCAGCAGTTACTCCCGCCGGGACAGGGGATCCTTC
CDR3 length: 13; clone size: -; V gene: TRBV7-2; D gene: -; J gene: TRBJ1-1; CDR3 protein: CASSLAGNTEAFF; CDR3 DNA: TGTGCCAGCAGCTTAGCCGGGAACACTGAAGCTTTCTTT
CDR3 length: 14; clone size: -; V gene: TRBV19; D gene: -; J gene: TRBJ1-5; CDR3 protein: CASRTSTGRGPQHF; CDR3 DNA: TGTGCCAGTAGAACCTCGACAGGCCGTGGGCCCCAGCATTTT
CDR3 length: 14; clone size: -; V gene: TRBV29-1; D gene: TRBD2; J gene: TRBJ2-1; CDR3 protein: CSVDLADIYNEQFF; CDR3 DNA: TGCAGCGTTGACCTAGCGGACATCTACAATGAGCAGTTCTTC
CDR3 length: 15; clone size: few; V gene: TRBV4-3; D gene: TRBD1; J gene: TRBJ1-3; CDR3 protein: CASSQRDSSGNTIYF; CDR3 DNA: TGCGCCAGCAGCCAAAGGGACAGCTCTGGAAACACCATATATTTT
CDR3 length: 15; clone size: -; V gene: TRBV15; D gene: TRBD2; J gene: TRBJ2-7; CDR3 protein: CATSIRLAGVGEQYF; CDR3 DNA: TGTGCCACCAGCATAAGACTAGCGGGAGTTGGGGAGCAGTACTTC
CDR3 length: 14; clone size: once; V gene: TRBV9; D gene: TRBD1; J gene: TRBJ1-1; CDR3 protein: CASSVRQGNTEAFF; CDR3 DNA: TGTGCCAGCAGCGTCCGACAGGGGAACACTGAAGCTTTCTTT
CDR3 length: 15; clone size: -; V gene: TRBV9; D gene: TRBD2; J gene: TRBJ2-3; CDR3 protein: CASSPRDYNSDTQYF; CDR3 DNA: TGTGCCAGCAGCCCCCGGGACTACAACTCAGATACGCAGTATTTT
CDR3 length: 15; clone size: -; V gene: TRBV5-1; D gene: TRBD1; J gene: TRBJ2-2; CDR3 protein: CASKAGTGDTGELFF; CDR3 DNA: TGCGCCAGCAAGGCTGGGACAGGGGACACCGGGGAGCTGTTTTTT
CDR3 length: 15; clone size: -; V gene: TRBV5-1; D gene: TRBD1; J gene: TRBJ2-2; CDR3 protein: CASSYLDRETGELFF; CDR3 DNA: TGCGCCAGCTCCTACCTGGACAGGGAAACCGGGGAGCTGTTTTTT